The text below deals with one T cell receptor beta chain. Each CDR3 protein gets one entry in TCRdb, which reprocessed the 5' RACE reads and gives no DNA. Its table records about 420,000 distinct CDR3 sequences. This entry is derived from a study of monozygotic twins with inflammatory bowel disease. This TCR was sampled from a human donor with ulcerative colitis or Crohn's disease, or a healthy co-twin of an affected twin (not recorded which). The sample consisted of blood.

CDR3 sequence: CASSPGHRTGELFF. The rearrangement uses TRBV5-1 and TRBJ2-2; TCRdb outputs TRBD1, but without DNA this stays unchecked. The CDR3 extends over 14 amino acids. CDR1 SGHRS and CDR2 YFSETQ come from the germline V gene.